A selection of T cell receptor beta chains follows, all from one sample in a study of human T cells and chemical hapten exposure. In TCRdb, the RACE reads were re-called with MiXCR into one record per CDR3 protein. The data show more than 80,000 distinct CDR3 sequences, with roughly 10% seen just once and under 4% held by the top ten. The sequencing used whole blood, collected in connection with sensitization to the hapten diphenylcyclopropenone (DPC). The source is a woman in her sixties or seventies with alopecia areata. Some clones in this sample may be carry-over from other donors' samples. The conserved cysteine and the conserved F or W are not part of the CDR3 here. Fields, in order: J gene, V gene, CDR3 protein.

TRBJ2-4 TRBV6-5 ASSYSFLAGGIKNIQY
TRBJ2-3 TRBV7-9 ASSLALMGSPDTQY
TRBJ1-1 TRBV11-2 ASSLQSTNTEAF
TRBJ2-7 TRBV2 ASIGYPDKYEQY
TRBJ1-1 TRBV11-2 ASTLGTGVGTEAF
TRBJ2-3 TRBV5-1 ASSGGETQY
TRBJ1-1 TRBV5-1 ASSPEGQNTEAF
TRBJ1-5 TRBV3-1 ASSQDTLAGQPQH
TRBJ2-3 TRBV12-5 ASGLATTDTQY
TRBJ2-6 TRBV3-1 ASSRGSGANVLT
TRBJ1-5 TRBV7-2 ASSLYRGQPQH
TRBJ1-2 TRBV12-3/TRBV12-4 ASNPGRRDYGYT
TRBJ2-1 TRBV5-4 ASSFAGSRRVNEQF
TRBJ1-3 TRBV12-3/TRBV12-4 ASSSPGTGKGNTIY
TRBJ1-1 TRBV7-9 ASSMDWGLTEAF
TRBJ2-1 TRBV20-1 SASPLQGSYNEQF
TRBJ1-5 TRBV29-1 SVGEPGPHQPQH
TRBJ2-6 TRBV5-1 ASSPPGQSSGANVLT
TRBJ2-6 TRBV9 ASSVATRLARSSGANVLT
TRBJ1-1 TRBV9 ASSTRPTGNTEAF
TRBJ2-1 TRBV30 AWSLAGPERV
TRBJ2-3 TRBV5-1 ASSFLGADTQY
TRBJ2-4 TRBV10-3 ANTPQKQRGKNIQY
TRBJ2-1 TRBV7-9 ASQGSYNEQF
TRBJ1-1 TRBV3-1 ASRKNRATEAF
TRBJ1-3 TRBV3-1 ASSLTFDTIY
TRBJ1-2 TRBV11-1 ASSLAATNYGYT
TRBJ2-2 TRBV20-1 SASEGAGELF
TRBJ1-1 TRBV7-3 ASSFAGTGDTEAF
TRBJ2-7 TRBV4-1 ASSQDTVIDEQY
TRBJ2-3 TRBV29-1 SVRWGAGTDTQY
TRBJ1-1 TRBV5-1 ASSLESTNTEAF
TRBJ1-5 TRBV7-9 ASSKIGGNQPQH
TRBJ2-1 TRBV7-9 ASSPPVGSSKPNNEQF
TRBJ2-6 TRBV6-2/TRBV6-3 ASRPGGVNFGANVLT